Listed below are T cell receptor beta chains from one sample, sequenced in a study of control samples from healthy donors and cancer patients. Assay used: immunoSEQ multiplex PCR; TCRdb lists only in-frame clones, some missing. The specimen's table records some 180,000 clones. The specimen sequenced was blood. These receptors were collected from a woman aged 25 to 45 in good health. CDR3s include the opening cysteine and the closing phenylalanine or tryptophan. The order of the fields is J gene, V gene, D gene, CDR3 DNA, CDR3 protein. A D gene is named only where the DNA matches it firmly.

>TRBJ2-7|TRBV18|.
TGTGCCAGCTCACTCTCCCAGTCCTCCTACGAGCAGTACTTC
CASSLSQSSYEQYF
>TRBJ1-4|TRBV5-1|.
TGCGCCAGTTGTCTAGAGGGAACTAATGAAAAACTGTTTTTT
CASCLEGTNEKLFF
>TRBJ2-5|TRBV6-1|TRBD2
TGTGCCAGCAGTGAGTCGGCTAGCGGCCAAGAGACCCAGTACTTC
CASSESASGQETQYF
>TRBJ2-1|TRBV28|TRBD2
TGTGCCAGCAGCTCGACTAGCGGGGGGTCCAACTACAATGAGCAGTTCTTC
CASSSTSGGSNYNEQFF
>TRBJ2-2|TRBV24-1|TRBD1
TGTGCCACCAGTGATTTGGTTTTTGCAGGGGGCGCAACCGGGGAGCTGTTTTTT
CATSDLVFAGGATGELFF
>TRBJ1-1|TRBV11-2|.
TGTGCCAGCGGCGTTGGGGGCACTGAAGCTTTCTTT
CASGVGGTEAFF
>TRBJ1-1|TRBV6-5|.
TGTGCCAGCAGTTACGATCGGTCCCGGAACGCTGAAGCTTTCTTT
CASSYDRSRNAEAFF
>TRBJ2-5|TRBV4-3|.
TGCGCCAGCAGCCAAGATGTAAGGGGGGCGCGGGAGACCCAGTACTTC
CASSQDVRGARETQYF
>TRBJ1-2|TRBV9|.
TGTGCCAGCAGCGCCTCAGGGAAGGCTAACTATGGCTACACCTTC
CASSASGKANYGYTF
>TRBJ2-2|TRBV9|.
TGTGCCAGCAGCGTAGATTTGGACACCGGGGAGCTGTTTTTT
CASSVDLDTGELFF
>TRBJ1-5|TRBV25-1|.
TGTGCCAGCAGTGAATTCAAAGGATCGATCGAGGCCCAGCATTTT
CASSEFKGSIEAQHF
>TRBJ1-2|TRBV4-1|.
TGCGCCAGCAGCCAAGATGGCAGGAGCTATGGCTACACCTTC
CASSQDGRSYGYTF
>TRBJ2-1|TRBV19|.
TGTGCCAGTAGACAGGTAGGGCAGTCCTACAATGAGCAGTTCTTC
CASRQVGQSYNEQFF
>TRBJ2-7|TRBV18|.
TGTGCCAGCTCACCAGATCTCGGGGGCCCACGTTACGAGCAGTACTTC
CASSPDLGGPRYEQYF
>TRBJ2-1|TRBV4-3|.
TGCGCCAGCAGCCAGTCAGCGGTCTCCTACAATGAGCAGTTCTTC
CASSQSAVSYNEQFF
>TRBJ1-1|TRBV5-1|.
TGCGCCAGCAGCGCTGCGGGAGGGTACACTGAAGCTTTCTTT
CASSAAGGYTEAFF
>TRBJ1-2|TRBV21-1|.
TGTGCCAGCGTGGGTGTTGTGACGGACCACTATGGCTACACCTTC
CASVGVVTDHYGYTF
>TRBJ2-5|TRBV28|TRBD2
TGTGCCAGCAGTTTATATCCAGCGGGGGGGCGAGAGACCCAGTACTTC
CASSLYPAGGRETQYF
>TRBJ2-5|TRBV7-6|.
TGTGCCAGCAGCTTAGCCGAGGAGACCCAGTACTTC
CASSLAEETQYF
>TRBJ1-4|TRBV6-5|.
TGTGCCAGCAAGAGGGGGATTAATGAAAAACTGTTTTTT
CASKRGINEKLFF
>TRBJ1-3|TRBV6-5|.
TGTGCCAGCAGTTCGGACTCAGGGTTCGGAAACACCATATATTTT
CASSSDSGFGNTIYF
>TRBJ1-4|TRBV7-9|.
TGTGCCAGCAGCTTTGACGGAGGGAATAATGAAAAACTGTTTTTT
CASSFDGGNNEKLFF
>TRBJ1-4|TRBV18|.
TGTGCCAGCTCACCACCGGGGGGGGATGAAAAACTGTTTTTT
CASSPPGGDEKLFF
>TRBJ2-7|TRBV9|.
TGTGCCAGCAGCGTGGACCTCGGGGGCGATTACGAGCAGTACTTC
CASSVDLGGDYEQYF
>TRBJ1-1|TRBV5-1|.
TGCGCCAGCAGCTTGGCTTCTGTCAGATCGAACACTGAAGCTTTCTTT
CASSLASVRSNTEAFF
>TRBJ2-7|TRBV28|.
TGTGCCAGCAGTCCCCTTAACCCCGACTACGAGCAGTACTTC
CASSPLNPDYEQYF
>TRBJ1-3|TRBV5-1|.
TGCGCCAGCAGCTTGGTGGGGTTATCAGGAAACACCATATATTTT
CASSLVGLSGNTIYF
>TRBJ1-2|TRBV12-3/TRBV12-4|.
TGTGCCAGCATGCAGGGAAGGGGCTACACCTTC
CASMQGRGYTF
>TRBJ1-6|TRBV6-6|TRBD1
TGTGCCAGCAGTTACTCCAAAGGACAGGGGAATTCACCCCTCCACTTT
CASSYSKGQGNSPLHF
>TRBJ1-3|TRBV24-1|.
TGTGCCACCAGTGACCCCACCTCTGGAAACACCATATATTTT
CATSDPTSGNTIYF
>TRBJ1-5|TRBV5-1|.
TGCGCCAGCAGCTTGAATTCACCCCGAGGGAATCAGCCCCAGCATTTT
CASSLNSPRGNQPQHF
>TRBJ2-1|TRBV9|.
TGTGCCAGCAGCGTAGCTATAGGGGACCCATACAATGAGCAGTTCTTC
CASSVAIGDPYNEQFF
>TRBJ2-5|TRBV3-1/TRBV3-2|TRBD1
TGTGCCAGCAGCCCTACAGGGGGAGAGACCCAGTACTTC
CASSPTGGETQYF
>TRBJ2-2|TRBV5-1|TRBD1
TGCGCCAGCCGTCTACAGGGGGTATCCGCCGGGGAGCTGTTTTTT
CASRLQGVSAGELFF
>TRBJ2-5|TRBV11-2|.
TGTGCCAGCAGCTTAAACCCCTTTCAGCCACAAGAGACCCAGTACTTC
CASSLNPFQPQETQYF
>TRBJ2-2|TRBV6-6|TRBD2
TGTGCCACGAAGTGGACTACGGGGAGGGGATCCGGGGAGCTGTTTTTT
CATKWTTGRGSGELFF
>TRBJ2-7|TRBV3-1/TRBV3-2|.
TGTGCCAGCAGCCAAGAAGGCGCCTACGAGCAGTACTTC
CASSQEGAYEQYF
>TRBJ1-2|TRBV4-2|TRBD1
TGTGCCAGCAGCCGGGACAGGGGACGATCTAACTATGGCTACACCTTC
CASSRDRGRSNYGYTF